The 20 T cell receptor beta chains given below trace back to one sample, sequenced in a study of blood T cells in healthy people across ages. A second PCR, run for roughly 7 to 12 cycles, used a sample-barcoded 5' primer plus a J-beta primer mix. Each CDR3 protein is one row after TCRdb ran MiXCR on the 5' RACE reads. This table holds roughly 1.5 million distinct CDR3 sequences, under 55% found once. Sequenced input: blood. The receptors derive from a woman between 18 and 29 years old in good health.

This clonotype was counted between two and nine times. V gene TRBV12-3 or TRBV12-4 combines with J gene TRBJ2-7; 7 positions agree with TRBD2. CDR3 size: 14 residues. V shed 3 bases, J shed 3 bases, and the junction held 5 bases outside the gene matches. The CDR3 is CASSFGLGVYEQYF. For the CDR3, the DNA is TGTGCCAGCAGTTTTGGACTAGGGGTCTACGAGCAGTACTTC.

V and J are TRBV29-1 and TRBJ2-5; 7 nucleotides match TRBD1. After removal of 6 bases from V and 0 bases from J, the junction contained 4 bases not matched to a gene. This CDR3 is 13 amino acids long. CDR1 is SQVTM, CDR2 ANQGSEA, per germline. CDR3 in amino acids: CSVSGQYQETQYF. Here the CDR3 DNA reads TGCAGCGTGTCGGGACAGTACCAAGAGACCCAGTACTTC.

V usage is TRBV10-3 and J usage is TRBJ1-2, with 7 bases fitting TRBD1. Trimming removed 2 bases from V and 6 bases from J; junction bases left unmatched: 3. This CDR3 spans 13 amino acids. The germline V gene encodes CDR1 ENHRY and CDR2 SYGVKD. The CDR3 nucleotides are TGTGCCATCAGTGAGGACAGGGAGAATGGCTACACCTTC. Its translation: CAISEDRENGYTF.

The CDR3 nucleotides are TGTGCCAGCAGTTTATCGGAGGGGGGTGGCTACTATGGCTACACCTTC. It specifies CASSLSEGGGYYGYTF. V and J are TRBV27 and TRBJ1-2, with D possibly TRBD1 on 6 matching bases. This CDR3 spans 16 amino acids. The germline CDR1 and CDR2 sequences are MNHEY and SMNVEV (reference sequence). V was clipped by 0 bases and J by 3 bases, with 14 bases between them.

The rearrangement links TRBV12-3 or TRBV12-4 to TRBJ1-2; D not certain. Trimming stripped 7 bases from V and 8 bases from J, with 14 bases between. CDR3 length equals 12 residues. The CDR3 region has the DNA TGTGCCAGCAACTCCCGGAATTACGGCTACACCTTC. Translation gives CASNSRNYGYTF.

This clonotype was counted at least ten times. The V call is TRBV20-1, the J call TRBJ2-7; D could derive from TRBD1 or TRBD2 (5 bases each). Germline lookup yields CDR1 DFQATT and CDR2 SNEGSKA (reference sequence). Deletions cut 6 bases from V and 3 bases from J, with 15 bases between. The CDR3 runs to 13 residues. CDR3 in DNA: TGCAGTGCACGATGGGACCTAAACTACGAGCAGTACTTC. Amino acid sequence: CSARWDLNYEQYF.

This clonotype was seen only a few times. The chain has TRBV7-2 and TRBJ2-7; D tentatively fits TRBD1 or TRBD2 (5 bases each). From germline, CDR1 is SGHTA and CDR2 FQGNSA. CDR3 length: 15 amino acids. Between the trimmed V and J ends, which lost 0 bases and 3 bases, there was a span of 12 bases. DNA for the CDR3: TGTGCCAGCAGCTTAGCATCTGGGACCCACTACGAGCAGTACTTC. Translated: CASSLASGTHYEQYF.

This clonotype was recorded once. The chain employs TRBV20-1 and TRBJ1-4; D not resolved. V was pared by 6 bases and J by 4 bases, with 6 bases between. CDR1 is DFQATT, CDR2 SNEGSKA, per germline (reference sequence). The CDR3 has 11 amino acids. CDR3 sequence: CSAWFNEKLFF. As DNA, the CDR3 is TGCAGTGCCTGGTTTAATGAAAAACTGTTTTTT.

This chain links TRBV7-2 with TRBJ1-5, with 7 bases aligning to TRBD1. Per the germline V gene, CDR1 is SGHTA and CDR2 is FQGNSA. V was pared by 6 bases and J by 6 bases, with 8 bases of the junction left unmatched. CDR3 length: 14 amino acids. CDR3 loop: CASSPGGKTQPQHF. For the CDR3, the DNA is TGTGCCAGCAGTCCAGGGGGGAAGACTCAGCCCCAGCATTTT.

The chain has TRBV20-1 and TRBJ1-1; D possibly corresponds to TRBD1 (5 bases). In germline, CDR1 is DFQATT, CDR2 SNEGSKA (reference sequence). The CDR3 extends over 14 amino acids. V lost 0 bases and J lost 6, with 14 bases in between. For the CDR3, the DNA is TGCAGTGCTAGAGACCCAAAAGCGGGGGCTGAAGCTTTCTTT. It specifies CSARDPKAGAEAFF.

The sample holds a few counts of this clonotype. The gene calls are TRBV9 and TRBJ2-3; the match to TRBD2 covers 7 bases. V dropped 0 bases and J dropped 2; count of bases not matched to a gene: 6. Germline CDR1 SGDLS, CDR2 YYNGEE. This CDR3 is built from 16 residues. DNA for the CDR3: TGTGCCAGCAGCGTAGCTGGGGGGGGGTACACAGATACGCAGTATTTT. Encoded protein: CASSVAGGGYTDTQYF.

This clonotype was seen more than once but under ten times. This rearrangement joins TRBV7-2 to TRBJ2-2; D remains ambiguous. Germline V gene data show CDR1 as SGHTA and CDR2 as FQGNSA. The V gene lost 2 bases and the J gene lost 5 bases, with 6 bases spanning the gap. The CDR3 runs to 13 residues. The CDR3 region is CASSLTWTGELFF. The DNA for the CDR3 is TGTGCCAGCAGCTTAACCTGGACCGGGGAGCTGTTTTTT. Supplemented by reference TRBV7-2 and TRBJ2-2, the full variable domain reads GAGVSQSPSNKVTEKGKDVELRCDPISGHTALYWYRQSLGQGLEFLIYFQGNSAPDKSGLPSDRFSAERTGGSVSTLTIQRTQQEDSAVYLCASSLTWTGELFFGEGSRLTVL.

Here the CDR3 reads CSAAIGQGQPQHF. The CDR3 nucleotides read TGCAGCGCTGCAATAGGGCAGGGCCAGCCCCAGCATTTT. This chain uses TRBV29-1 with TRBJ1-5; D perhaps matches TRBD1 (5 bases). The germline V and J ends were trimmed by 7 bases and 7 bases, with 17 bases remaining between them. The CDR3 covers 13 residues. CDR1 and CDR2 (germline): SQVTM, ANQGSEA.

CDR3 residues: CSASAGTGDEQYF. As DNA, the CDR3 is TGCAGTGCTAGCGCCGGGACAGGGGACGAGCAGTACTTC. The chain recombines TRBV20-1 with TRBJ2-7; 10 bases are shared with TRBD1. Germline V gene data show CDR1 as DFQATT and CDR2 as SNEGSKA (reference sequence). The V segment lost 3 bases and the J segment 5 bases; nucleotides outside the gene matches: 4. The CDR3 spans 13 residues.

The chain carries TRBV20-1 and TRBJ2-5; 7 nucleotides align to TRBD1. The germline gives CDR1 DFQATT, CDR2 SNEGSKA (reference sequence). The J segment lost 2 bases and the V segment lost 6 bases, leaving 12 bases of the junction unmatched. The CDR3 extends over 15 amino acids. DNA for the CDR3: TGCAGTGCCTTTGACTCCGGGACAGCACAAGAGACCCAGTACTTC. This translates into CSAFDSGTAQETQYF.

There are a few counts of this clonotype. This rearrangement joins TRBV12-3 or TRBV12-4 to TRBJ1-1; TRBD1 might be the D (5 bases). V shed 7 bases and J shed 5 bases, with 17 bases lying between them. This CDR3 region has 14 residues. In DNA form, the CDR3 reads TGTGCCAGCATAGTTACAGGATGGGGAACTGAAGCTTTCTTT. Translating gives CASIVTGWGTEAFF.

V usage is TRBV30 and J usage is TRBJ1-5; the D is unclear. The CDR3 spans 13 residues. Germline V lookup: CDR1 GTSNPN, CDR2 SVGIG (reference sequence). The germline V and J ends were trimmed by 0 bases and 7 bases, with 10 bases remaining between them. CDR3 DNA sequence: TGTGCCTGGAGTGTACTTGGTGGCCAGCCCCAGCATTTT. This gives the protein CAWSVLGGQPQHF.

There are a few counts of this clonotype. The V gene is TRBV18, the J gene TRBJ1-2, with no clear D. Trimming left V 3 bases short and J 9 bases short, with 14 bases between. Germline V gene data show CDR1 as KGHSH and CDR2 as LQKENI. The CDR3 has 13 residues. CDR3 region: CASSPLPGSSYTF. The CDR3 DNA sequence: TGTGCCAGCTCACCCCTTCCCGGGTCTAGCTACACCTTC.

The V and J genes are TRBV29-1 and TRBJ2-3; 7 bases are shared with TRBD1. The germline V gene has CDR1 SQVTM and CDR2 ANQGSEA. The CDR3 has 14 residues. J was trimmed by 0 bases and V by 4 bases; bases with no gene match: 4. The CDR3 DNA sequence: TGCAGCGTTGGAGGGGGCCCCAGCACAGATACGCAGTATTTT. This encodes CSVGGGPSTDTQYF.

CDR3 protein: CASSQEWTRGNSPLHF. Here the CDR3 DNA reads TGTGCCAGCAGCCAAGAGTGGACCCGAGGGAATTCACCCCTCCACTTT. The V and J genes are TRBV4-2 and TRBJ1-6; D is ambiguous. CDR3 length: 16 residues. In germline, CDR1 is LGHNA, CDR2 YNFKEQ. V lost 0 bases and J 7 bases, leaving 13 bases between the germline ends.